These 26 T cell receptor beta chains were all obtained from the same sample, sequenced in a study of blood T cell repertoires in COVID-19 (dated by TCRdb to the early 2020s). Libraries were prepared through the immunoSEQ multiplex PCR assay. TCRdb took over this immuneACCESS table, retaining in-frame rearrangements with V and J assigned. Such tables are incomplete; in checked studies, under half of the missing clones stem from an unresolved V gene, and the remainder is unexplained. The sample includes 280,000 or so clones, with 80% to 90% observed a single time. Over 2% of the sample comes from the top ten. The specimen sequenced was PBMCs or T cells enriched from blood (not recorded which). The receptors derive from a man aged 25 to 45 who had recovered from COVID-19.

The chain uses TRBV19 and TRBJ1-2; D might be TRBD1 (6 bases). V gave up 0 bases and J gave up 4 bases, with 12 bases separating them. The CDR3 is made up of 15 amino acids. Germline values: CDR1 LNHDA, CDR2 SQIVND (reference sequence). CDR3 loop: CASSIEGGTSYGYTF. DNA for the CDR3: TGTGCCAGTAGTATAGAAGGGGGAACCTCCTATGGCTACACCTTC.

This clone was seen just once. The V and J genes are TRBV5-6 and TRBJ1-4, with TRBD1 identical over 9 bases. Germline assignment: CDR1 SGHDT and CDR2 YYEEEE. CDR3 length: 15 residues. V dropped 3 bases and J dropped 6; count of bases not matched to a gene: 6. The CDR3 here is CASSWGTGGYEKLFF. CDR3 bases: TGTGCCAGCAGCTGGGGCACAGGGGGCTATGAAAAACTGTTTTTT.

The chain recombines TRBV7-9 with TRBJ2-3; TRBD2 is a possible D gene (6 bases). Trimming pared 1 base from V and 4 bases from J, leaving 12 bases between. The CDR3 covers 15 residues. Germline V CDR1 and CDR2: SEHNR, FQNEAQ (reference sequence). The CDR3 DNA reads as TGTGCCAGCAGCTTAGAGGTGGGGGGATCAGATACGCAGTATTTT. Protein sequence: CASSLEVGGSDTQYF. Full variable domain (rest looked up from reference TRBV7-9 and TRBJ2-3): DTGVSQNPRHKITKRGQNVTFRCDPISEHNRLYWYRQTLGQGPEFLTYFQNEAQLEKSRLLSDRFSAERPKGSFSTLEIQRTEQGDSAMYLCASSLEVGGSDTQYFGPGTRLTVL.

This clone was observed a single time. The chain recombines TRBV4-1 with TRBJ2-7; TRBD1 aligns across 7 bases. The V segment lost 0 bases and the J segment 1 base; nucleotides outside the gene matches: 9. Germline V lookup: CDR1 MGHRA, CDR2 YSYEKL. The CDR3 contains 17 residues. CDR3 DNA sequence: TGCGCCAGCAGCCAAGATACAGGGGCAGACGGATCCTACGAGCAGTACTTC. It encodes CASSQDTGADGSYEQYF.

Only one count was recorded for this clone. The rearrangement uses TRBV6-5 and TRBJ1-2; 9 bases map to TRBD1. This CDR3 is built from 14 residues. The V segment lost 6 bases and the J segment 7 bases; nucleotides outside the gene matches: 9. Germline loops: CDR1 MNHEY, CDR2 SVGAGI. CDR3 in DNA: TGTGCCAGCAGGAAGCCGGGACAGGGATCTGGCTACACCTTC. This gives the protein CASRKPGQGSGYTF.

The chain combines TRBV6-1 with TRBJ1-4, with D perhaps TRBD1 (5 bases). V dropped 2 bases and J dropped 7 bases, with 5 bases sitting between them. The CDR3 extends over 12 amino acids. Germline V gene sequence: CDR1 MNHNS, CDR2 SASEGT. This chain's CDR3 is CASSEQGEKLFF. The CDR3 region has the DNA TGTGCCAGCAGTGAACAGGGTGAAAAACTGTTTTTT.

V and J are TRBV5-8 and TRBJ1-5, with D possibly TRBD1 on 6 matching bases. The CDR3 length is 14 residues. The V end was cut by 6 bases, the J end by 8 bases, with 18 bases between. Germline V gene sequence: CDR1 SGHTS, CDR2 YDEGEE. This chain's CDR3 is CASKTGQLREPQHF. The CDR3 coding sequence is TGTGCCAGCAAAACCGGACAGTTACGTGAGCCCCAGCATTTT.

This chain uses TRBV6-4 with TRBJ2-2, with a weak D call TRBD2 (5 bases). Trimming removed 2 bases at V and 1 base at J, with 8 bases between. Per germline, CDR1 MRHNA and CDR2 SNTAGT. This CDR3 contains 15 residues. The CDR3 loop reads CASSDTSGNTGELFF. The DNA for the CDR3 is TGTGCCAGCAGTGACACTAGTGGGAACACCGGGGAGCTGTTTTTT.

The CDR3 reads CASSTNRVNYGYTF. CDR3 DNA sequence: TGTGCCAGTAGTACCAACAGGGTTAACTATGGCTACACCTTC. The chain carries TRBV19 and TRBJ1-2; possibly TRBD1 for D (6 bases). V lost 4 bases, J lost 1 base, and 10 bases lay in between. CDR1 and CDR2 (germline): LNHDA, SQIVND (reference sequence). The CDR3 has 14 amino acids.

This chain connects TRBV9 to TRBJ2-3, with TRBD2 matching 8 bases. The trim removed 6 bases at V and 0 bases at J, leaving 3 bases unmatched. CDR1 SGDLS and CDR2 YYNGEE come from the germline V gene. The CDR3 is 14 amino acids. In DNA, the CDR3 is TGTGCCAGCACTGGGACTAGTAGCACAGATACGCAGTATTTT. The encoded protein is CASTGTSSTDTQYF.

The chain links TRBV7-6 to TRBJ2-7, with D perhaps TRBD1 (5 bases). V was pared by 1 base and J by 0 bases, with 10 bases between. From germline, CDR1 is SGHVS and CDR2 FNYEAQ. CDR3 length: 15 amino acids. In DNA, the CDR3 is TGTGCCAGCAGCTTAGGGACAAGTAACTCCTACGAGCAGTACTTC. It yields the protein CASSLGTSNSYEQYF.

The chain joins TRBV18 to TRBJ1-2; D gene ambiguous. Germline CDR1 KGHSH, CDR2 LQKENI. This CDR3 has 12 residues. Trimming shortened V by 4 bases and J by 7 bases, and 10 bases separated the two germline ends. CDR3 DNA: TGTGCCAGCTCACGAGAGGTTGGTGGCTACACCTTC. This gives the protein CASSREVGGYTF.

As to this clone: The identical CDR3 is also encoded by other nucleotide sequences in the sample. DNA of the CDR3: TGCGCCAGCAGCTCCCGACAGGGGGACTACAATGAGCAGTTCTTC. This codes for CASSSRQGDYNEQFF. This chain joins TRBV5-1 and TRBJ2-1; 9 bases align to TRBD1. Trimming at V came to 3 bases and at J to 3 bases, leaving 4 bases not matched to a gene. Per the germline V gene, CDR1 is SGHRS and CDR2 is YFSETQ. The CDR3 contains 15 residues.

The rearrangement uses TRBV2 and TRBJ2-5, with 8 nucleotides matching TRBD2. The J segment lost 5 bases and the V segment lost 7 bases, leaving 15 bases of the junction unmatched. Germline V gene data show CDR1 as SNHLY and CDR2 as FYNNEI. The CDR3 has 16 residues. Here the CDR3 DNA reads TGTGCCAGCACCGAAAGAGTCGGGGGGGCTTGGGAGACCCAGTACTTC. It encodes CASTERVGGAWETQYF.

The chain carries TRBV29-1 and TRBJ1-2, with D uncertain. The CDR3 extends over 15 amino acids. Germline loops: CDR1 SQVTM, CDR2 ANQGSEA. Trimming left V 2 bases short and J 1 base short, with 14 bases between. CDR3 residues: CSVEITAGHNYGYTF. CDR3 bases: TGCAGCGTTGAAATTACGGCAGGTCATAACTATGGCTACACCTTC.

In DNA form, the CDR3 reads TGTGCCACCAGCAGAGATCGGGCAGGGAATGAGCAGTTCTTC. Translation gives CATSRDRAGNEQFF. The chain is built from TRBV15 and TRBJ2-1, with D perhaps matching TRBD1 (5 bases). Germline V gene data show CDR1 as LNHNV and CDR2 as YYDKDF (reference sequence). V was shortened by 0 bases and J by 7 bases, with 10 bases between the two germline ends. The CDR3 extends over 14 amino acids.

Comment on this clone: At one end, the junction sequence differs from germline, possibly due to a read error. The CDR3 nucleotides are TGTGCTAGCAGCCCCACAGGGGCCAAAGAGACCCAGTACTTC. Residues: CASSPTGAKETQYF. This rearrangement joins TRBV7-7 to TRBJ2-5; 7 bases are a match to TRBD1. Germline V gene lookup returns CDR1 SSHAT and CDR2 FNYEAQ (reference sequence). This CDR3 has 14 residues.

CDR3 region: CASSIPSTDTQYF. The CDR3 DNA follows: TGTGCCAGTAGTATCCCGAGCACAGATACGCAGTATTTT. This chain joins TRBV19 and TRBJ2-3, with D unclear. CDR1 LNHDA and CDR2 SQIVND come from the germline V gene (reference sequence). CDR3 size: 13 residues. Trimming cost V 3 bases and J 0 bases, with 4 bases left between them.

Concerning this clone itself: At the DNA level, this CDR3 is encoded by other sequences in the same sample as well. The J gene is TRBJ1-2, the V gene TRBV7-9; 11 positions agree with TRBD1. V lost 9 bases, J lost 7 bases, and 10 bases stayed unmatched. CDR1 and CDR2 from the germline V gene are SEHNR and FQNEAQ (reference sequence). The CDR3 runs 14 residues. For the CDR3, the DNA is TGTGCCAGTAGCCCAGGACAGGGGGCGAGTGGCTACACCTTC. This encodes CASSPGQGASGYTF.

V and J are TRBV27 and TRBJ1-4; 8 bases fit TRBD1. V lost 3 bases, J lost 4 bases, and 7 bases stayed unmatched. Looked up from germline, CDR1 is MNHEY and CDR2 is SMNVEV (reference sequence). CDR3 length equals 16 residues. Here the CDR3 DNA reads TGTGCCAGCAGTTTTCACCAGGGGGCGGGTAATGAAAAACTGTTTTTT. This encodes CASSFHQGAGNEKLFF.

In DNA, the CDR3 is TGTGCCAGCAGCTTAGCAGGGGTCGGCGAAAAACTGTTTTTT. As protein: CASSLAGVGEKLFF. The V call is TRBV7-9, the J call TRBJ1-4, with a possible D match to TRBD1 (5 bases). V was trimmed by 0 bases and J by 8 bases, leaving 10 bases between them. The CDR3 totals 14 residues. Germline CDR1 SEHNR, CDR2 FQNEAQ (reference sequence).

V gene TRBV2 combines with J gene TRBJ2-7, with D unresolved. The germline V gene has CDR1 SNHLY and CDR2 FYNNEI. The V gene lost 6 bases and the J gene lost 1 base, with 7 bases spanning the gap. The CDR3 length is 12 residues. The CDR3: CASRPGSYEQYF. CDR3 nucleotides: TGTGCCAGCAGGCCAGGATCCTACGAGCAGTACTTC. The whole variable domain, filled in from reference TRBV2 and TRBJ2-7, reads EPEVTQTPSHQVTQMGQEVILRCVPISNHLYFYWYRQILGQKVEFLVSFYNNEISEKSEIFDDQFSVERPDGSNFTLKIRSTKLEDSAMYFCASRPGSYEQYFGPGTRLTVT.

CDR3 coding DNA: TGTGCCAGCAGTGAAATACTAGCGGGGGACACCGGGGAGCTGTTTTTT. Translation: CASSEILAGDTGELFF. The V gene is TRBV25-1, the J gene TRBJ2-2; 11 bases are a match to TRBD2. V gave up 2 bases and J gave up 3 bases; unmatched junction bases: 2. CDR1 and CDR2 from the germline V gene are MGHDK and SYGVNS. This CDR3 is built from 16 residues. The complete variable domain, with remaining parts taken from reference TRBV25-1 and TRBJ2-2, reads EADIYQTPRYLVIGTGKKITLECSQTMGHDKMYWYQQDPGMELHLIHYSYGVNSTEKGDLSSESTVSRIRTEHFPLTLESARPSHTSQYLCASSEILAGDTGELFFGEGSRLTVL.

The chain recombines TRBV30 with TRBJ1-1; D unresolved. Trimming left V 5 bases short and J 11 bases short, with 9 bases between. This CDR3 contains 9 residues. Germline CDR1 and CDR2: GTSNPN and SVGIG (reference sequence). CDR3 sequence: CAWGGAAFF. The CDR3 region has the DNA TGTGCCTGGGGTGGTGCGGCTTTCTTT.

The chain recombines TRBV12-5 with TRBJ2-5, with D possibly TRBD2 on 5 matching bases. Germline CDR1 is LGHNT and CDR2 is FRNRAP. The CDR3 totals 15 residues. Trimming stripped 2 bases from V and 5 bases from J, with 15 bases between. The CDR3 reads CASGLRVTPGETQYF. The DNA for the CDR3 is TGTGCTAGTGGTTTGAGAGTAACCCCGGGGGAGACCCAGTACTTC.

The table lists this clone with a count of one. V usage is TRBV6-5 and J usage is TRBJ2-7; TRBD1 might be the D (6 bases). Trimming took 7 bases from V and 4 from J, leaving 20 bases between them. The CDR3 has 15 residues. The germline CDR1 and CDR2 sequences are MNHEY and SVGAGI. The CDR3 region has the DNA TGTGCCAGCACCAGAGAGCAGGGGAGTTATTACGAGCAGTACTTC. Encoded protein: CASTREQGSYYEQYF.